This passage covers 4 T cell receptor beta chains from one sample sequenced in a study of blood T cell repertoires in COVID-19. Produced via immunoSEQ multiplex PCR; TCRdb's table is partial and in-frame only. The data contain around 66,000 clones, about four fifths of them seen just once; the ten biggest clones take up 9% to 10%. Specimen: peripheral blood. These receptors came from a human donor in a cohort sampled during active COVID-19.

This clone was seen more than once but under ten times. The chain has TRBV5-1 and TRBJ2-7; tentatively, D is TRBD1 (7 bases). Trimming shortened V by 3 bases and J by 3 bases, and 25 bases separated the two germline ends. There are 18 residues in the CDR3. Per germline, CDR1 SGHRS and CDR2 YFSETQ. This chain's CDR3 is CASSSFGQGGSPGYEQYF. CDR3 nucleotides: TGCGCCAGCAGCTCTTTTGGGCAGGGGGGCTCACCGGGCTACGAGCAGTACTTC.

The chain combines TRBV6-5 with TRBJ1-2; D is undetermined. The CDR3 sequence is 14 residues long. Between the trimmed V and J ends, which lost 5 bases and 2 bases, there was a span of 12 bases. Germline V gives CDR1 MNHEY, CDR2 SVGAGI. DNA of the CDR3: TGTGCCAGCAGTAAAATCCCCTACAACTATGGCTACACCTTC. Protein sequence: CASSKIPYNYGYTF.

This chain joins TRBV2 and TRBJ2-7, with 7 bases matching TRBD2. CDR1 SNHLY and CDR2 FYNNEI come from the germline V gene. The CDR3 loop spans 16 amino acids. Losses at the gene ends were 1 base for V and 0 bases for J; bases not matched to a gene: 6. CDR3 in amino acids: CASSEGEGSLSYEQYF. The CDR3 DNA reads as TGTGCCAGCAGTGAAGGGGAGGGGAGCCTCTCCTACGAGCAGTACTTC.

The rearrangement uses TRBV7-2 and TRBJ2-7; D might be TRBD1 (6 bases). Trimming removed 1 base at V and 3 bases at J, with 10 bases between. The length of the CDR3 is 14 residues. Germline-derived CDR1 and CDR2 are SGHTA and FQGNSA. In DNA, the CDR3 is TGTGCCAGCAGCTTAGGCACAGGGAACTACGAGCAGTACTTC. The encoded protein is CASSLGTGNYEQYF.